This passage covers 5 T cell receptor beta chains from one sample sequenced in a study of identical twins. Each CDR3 protein is one row after TCRdb ran MiXCR on the 5' RACE reads. This table holds around 370,000 distinct CDR3 sequences, about 10% found once. The source material was naive T cells sorted from blood. The receptor set was obtained from a woman aged 50 to 65 in good health.

Only a few counts were recorded for this clonotype. This chain connects TRBV29-1 to TRBJ2-3; unclear D gene. Looked up from germline, CDR1 is SQVTM and CDR2 is ANQGSEA. The CDR3 has 14 amino acids. With 7 bases removed from V and 4 bases from J, the gap between germline ends came to 18 bases. CDR3 coding DNA: TGCAGCGGTGTGAGGCAATCCCGGTCAGATACGCAGTATTTT. Its translation is CSGVRQSRSDTQYF.

The chain links TRBV19 to TRBJ2-3; D might be TRBD2 (6 bases). This CDR3 is built from 13 residues. V was trimmed by 7 bases and J by 6 bases, leaving 14 bases between them. Germline V gives CDR1 LNHDA, CDR2 SQIVND (reference sequence). For the CDR3, the DNA is TGTGCCAGTACCCGGTCCCGGGGGGATACGCAGTATTTT. This translates into CASTRSRGDTQYF. The full variable domain, rest sourced from reference TRBV19 and TRBJ2-3, is DGGITQSPKYLFRKEGQNVTLSCEQNLNHDAMYWYRQDPGQGLRLIYYSQIVNDFQKGDIAEGYSVSREKKESFPLTVTSAQKNPTAFYLCASTRSRGDTQYFGPGTRLTVL.

The table lists this clonotype with a few counts. The chain links TRBV16 to TRBJ2-1; the match to TRBD2 covers 7 bases. This CDR3 is built from 16 residues. J was trimmed by 4 bases and V by 0 bases; bases with no gene match: 6. From germline, CDR1 is KGHSY and CDR2 FQNENV. The CDR3 nucleotides read TGTGCCAGCAGCCAATCGGCTAGCGGACCTTACAATGAGCAGTTCTTC. Translated: CASSQSASGPYNEQFF.

This clonotype came up many times. The chain uses TRBV20-1 and TRBJ2-5; no firm D call. V was trimmed by 1 base and J by 2 bases, leaving 2 bases between them. Per germline, CDR1 DFQATT and CDR2 SNEGSKA (reference sequence). This CDR3 comprises 11 residues. CDR3 protein: CSARGQETQYF. CDR3 nucleotides: TGCAGTGCTAGAGGGCAAGAGACCCAGTACTTC.

This rearrangement joins TRBV5-1 to TRBJ2-4, with D perhaps matching TRBD2 (5 bases). This CDR3 is built from 16 residues. V was shortened by 4 bases and J by 0 bases, with 14 bases between the two germline ends. Germline CDR1 SGHRS, CDR2 YFSETQ. The CDR3: CASSTGLSLAKNIQYF. The CDR3 bases are TGCGCCAGCAGCACCGGACTGTCACTAGCCAAAAACATTCAGTACTTC. Full variable domain (missing parts from reference TRBV5-1 and TRBJ2-4): KAGVTQTPRYLIKTRGQQVTLSCSPISGHRSVSWYQQTPGQGLQFLFEYFSETQRNKGNFPGRFSGRQFSNSRSEMNVSTLELGDSALYLCASSTGLSLAKNIQYFGAGTRLSVL.